This T cell receptor (beta chain) was captured in a study of blood T cell repertoires in COVID-19 (TCRdb year 2020). Broadly, across the study: Samples from collaborators originated in the United States, Italy and Spain and spanned both the acute and convalescent phases of COVID-19. The material from the prospective study consisted of cDNA or gDNA derived from T cells, B-cell-depleted T cells, or PBMCs. Deeply sampled blood TCRbeta repertoires from subjects exposed to, actively infected with, or recovered from COVID-19 were included in the dataset. A freely available public database, intended as a resource for researchers studying the immune response to SARS-CoV-2, is where the repertoires were released. The samples were drawn from the first 160 participants of the ongoing ImmuneRACE study and from 1,254 subjects provided by 6 global collaborators. Nearly every sample came with metadata listing a de-identified subject ID, COVID-19 status, age in years and sex. Where available, HLA class I and class II types were obtained from metadata supplied by the sample provider rather than from assay-based typing.

What the research found in general, with its limitations: Clinical and demographic metadata were provided uncurated, with the amount varying by source and participant.

The CDR3, from cysteine to phenylalanine, totals 16 residues. Only the CDR3 portion is preserved as DNA: 48 bases, with reading frame beginning at the first base. Here V drops 1 base and J drops 4 bases, and the junction holds 7 bases not matched to any gene. The germline V gene (reference sequence) provides CDR1 SEHNR and CDR2 FQNEAQ. Participants in the prospective study were enrolled through a virtual design, were aged roughly 18 to 95 years, and lived in approximately 25 United States geographic areas. In the prospective study, participants were assigned to cohorts based on the clinical history participants reported in a screening survey and a study questionnaire. Recovered participants in ImmuneRACE Cohort 3 were defined as having two consecutive negative NP/OP PCR tests, clearance from a healthcare professional, or resolution of symptoms. In the prospective study, mobile phlebotomists collected whole blood, serum and a nasopharyngeal or oropharyngeal swab from each participant. Over a roughly 2-month period, participants in the prospective study had the option of providing additional blood draws and questionnaires. Before DNA extraction, blood samples from the prospective study were shipped at room temperature or frozen.

TCRbeta CDR3 regions were amplified from genomic DNA using the immunoSEQ Assay, a bias-controlled multiplex PCR. The study's processing was this. Within the assay, amplification of reference gene primers was used to estimate how many nucleated cells each sample contained. To quantify the absolute abundance of each unique TCRbeta CDR3 rearrangement, sequence reads were collapsed and filtered. Productive Simpson clonality was computed per sample as the square root of Simpson's diversity index over productive rearrangements. In its TCRdb copy, this immuneACCESS table keeps in-frame sequences only and misses some clones. Where compared with another copy, unresolved V genes explain less than half of these, and the others have no known cause. The V and J calls and clone size were taken over from that table, and D and trimming were inferred from the DNA. The sample table records 190,000 or so clones; about 82% of these occur just once. The ten biggest clones cover roughly 9.1% of the sample.

On this clone: Its antigen remains unidentified. Per-base qualities were not stored, and no clone one base away is much larger.

Source material: PBMCs or T cells enriched from blood (not recorded which). The chain is assembled from TRBV7-9 and TRBJ2-7, and 10 junctional nucleotides match TRBD1. The receptor was isolated from a woman in her twenties or thirties who had recovered from COVID-19. The CDR3 amino acid sequence is: CASSLVSGQGGYEQYF. In nucleotides, the sequence is TGTGCCAGCAGCTTAGTAAGCGGACAGGGGGGTTACGAGCAGTACTTC.